What follows are 21 T cell receptor beta chains derived from one specimen sequenced in a study of blood T cells in healthy people across ages. With a J-beta primer mix and a sample-barcoded 5' primer, a second PCR ran about 6 to 11 cycles. MiXCR was run by TCRdb on the 5' RACE reads, yielding one entry per CDR3 protein. The sample lists approximately 810,000 distinct CDR3 sequences, about 30% occurring once. The sequencing input was blood. All receptors derive from a woman over 75 in good health.

This clonotype was recorded many times. The rearrangement joins TRBV7-9 to TRBJ2-1, with TRBD1 matching 9 bases. Germline V gene lookup returns CDR1 SEHNR and CDR2 FQNEAQ (reference sequence). The V and J ends lost 5 bases and 5 bases, in that order; junction bases with no gene match: 7. This CDR3 contains 15 residues. In nucleotides, the CDR3 is TGTGCCAGCAGCCCCCGGGACAGGGTAGACAATGAGCAGTTCTTC. Translation gives CASSPRDRVDNEQFF.

The rearrangement uses TRBV20-1 and TRBJ1-2; possibly TRBD1 for D (6 bases). With 6 bases removed from V and 1 base from J, the gap between germline ends came to 12 bases. This CDR3 has 13 amino acids. The germline CDR1 and CDR2 sequences are DFQATT and SNEGSKA (reference sequence). The chain's CDR3 is CSAAQGGNYGYTF. CDR3 nucleotide sequence: TGCAGTGCCGCCCAAGGGGGTAACTATGGCTACACCTTC.

With regard to this clonotype: A read error may account for a junction end that differs from germline. The V call is TRBV6-2 or TRBV6-3, the J call TRBJ2-6, with TRBD1 matching 8 bases. Germline V lookup: CDR1 MNHEY, CDR2 SVGEGT. This CDR3 spans 20 amino acids. CDR3 protein: CASSTRSRGQAHSGANVRTF. CDR3 coding DNA: TGTGCCAGCAGTACCCGGAGCCGGGGACAGGCCCACTCTGGGGCCAACGTCCGGACTTTC.

This chain connects TRBV20-1 to TRBJ1-5, with a tentative D call TRBD1 (6 bases). V lost 7 bases and J 4 bases, leaving 14 bases between the germline ends. CDR1 and CDR2 from the germline V gene are DFQATT and SNEGSKA (reference sequence). The CDR3 runs 13 residues. In nucleotides, the CDR3 is TGCAGTGGGACAAGGGGGGGGAATCAGCCCCAGCATTTT. Amino acids: CSGTRGGNQPQHF.

As to this clonotype: Relative to the germline gene, one junction end is altered; a read error may explain this. The CDR3 DNA sequence: TGCAGTGCCCGGGGCGGGGGGCACAATCAGTCCCAGCATTTT. Encoded protein: CSARGGGHNQSQHF. This chain uses TRBV20-1 with TRBJ1-5; perhaps TRBD1 as D (6 bases). CDR3 length: 14 amino acids. CDR1 is DFQATT, CDR2 SNEGSKA, per germline (reference sequence).

Ten or more counts support this clonotype. The chain joins TRBV20-1 to TRBJ2-1; TRBD2 matches at 9 bases. The V gene's germline CDR1 is DFQATT and CDR2 SNEGSKA (reference sequence). J was trimmed by 6 bases and V by 1 base; bases with no gene match: 13. The CDR3 loop spans 17 amino acids. The CDR3: CSARAPWGGGATNEQFF. In DNA, the CDR3 is TGCAGTGCTAGAGCCCCCTGGGGCGGGGGGGCCACCAATGAGCAGTTCTTC.

This clonotype was seen ten or more times. The V and J genes are TRBV7-9 and TRBJ2-5; tentatively, D is TRBD1 or TRBD2 (5 bases each). The CDR3 is 15 residues long. The V end was cut by 1 base, the J end by 2 bases, with 11 bases between. Germline V gives CDR1 SEHNR, CDR2 FQNEAQ (reference sequence). DNA of the CDR3: TGTGCCAGCAGCTTAGGGGGGACCCAACAAGAGACCCAGTACTTC. This gives the protein CASSLGGTQQETQYF.

The chain carries TRBV13 and TRBJ1-1; D remains unclear. Germline V gene lookup returns CDR1 PRHDT and CDR2 FYEKMQ (reference sequence). This CDR3 region has 13 residues. The germline V and J ends were trimmed by 5 bases and 3 bases, with 10 bases remaining between them. CDR3 nucleotides: TGTGCCAGCAGCCTTGAGAGTTACACTGAAGCTTTCTTT. As protein: CASSLESYTEAFF.

To note about this clonotype: A much larger clone sits a single nucleotide away, making a read error possible. The chain employs TRBV6-5 and TRBJ2-1; 8 bases fit TRBD2. CDR3 length equals 17 residues. J gave up 7 bases and V 2 bases, and 13 bases lay outside the gene matches. Germline V gene sequence: CDR1 MNHEY, CDR2 SVGAGI. CDR3 region: CASSYRGLVGGPNEQFF. CDR3 nucleotide sequence: TGTGCCAGCAGTTACCGGGGACTAGTGGGGGGGCCGAATGAGCAGTTCTTC.

This clonotype was detected many times. The chain links TRBV15 to TRBJ1-4, with D possibly TRBD1 on 5 matching bases. The CDR3 spans 16 residues. The germline V gene encodes CDR1 LNHNV and CDR2 YYDKDF (reference sequence). Trimming stripped 0 bases from V and 4 bases from J, with 12 bases between. CDR3 DNA: TGTGCCACCAGCAGAGATCTAGGAAGGGGTAATGAAAAACTGTTTTTT. This translates into CATSRDLGRGNEKLFF. Filled out from reference TRBV15 and TRBJ1-4, the complete variable domain reads DAMVIQNPRYQVTQFGKPVTLSCSQTLNHNVMYWYQQKSSQAPKLLFHYYDKDFNNEADTPDNFQSRRPNTSFCFLDIRSPGLGDTAMYLCATSRDLGRGNEKLFFGSGTQLSVL.

This clonotype has at least ten counts. The V gene is TRBV5-5, the J gene TRBJ2-7; 9 bases agree with TRBD1. Germline loops: CDR1 SGHKS, CDR2 YYEKEE (reference sequence). V was clipped by 4 bases and J by 4 bases; unmatched bases: 3. The CDR3 spans 13 residues. The CDR3 region has the DNA TGTGCCAGCAGCCAACAGGGGGCATACGAGCAGTACTTC. It translates to CASSQQGAYEQYF.

Details on this clonotype: The conserved phenylalanine or tryptophan normally closing the CDR3 is absent here, so this likely arose from a read error. The rearrangement joins TRBV3-1 to TRBJ2-3; 7 bases agree with TRBD1. Germline V gene lookup returns CDR1 LGHDT and CDR2 YNNKEL (reference sequence). CDR3 length: 14 amino acids. V lost 5 bases, J lost 6 bases, and 8 bases stayed unmatched. Here the CDR3 reads CASSLGGRYDTQYL. CDR3 sequence (DNA): TGTGCCAGCAGCTTAGGGGGCAGGTACGATACGCAGTATTTG.

This clonotype showed up many times. The rearrangement links TRBV29-1 to TRBJ2-1; D is possibly TRBD1 (7 bases). CDR3 length equals 14 residues. Per germline, CDR1 SQVTM and CDR2 ANQGSEA. Trimming removed 4 bases from V and 2 bases from J, with 12 bases in between. The CDR3 is CSVAEGAAYNEQFF. CDR3 nucleotide sequence: TGCAGCGTTGCGGAGGGGGCAGCCTACAATGAGCAGTTCTTC.

For the CDR3, the DNA is TGTGCCAGCAGCTTGACTGCGGACGGCCGAACTACCATTCAGTACTTC. Its translation: CASSLTADGRTTIQYF. The V and J genes are TRBV7-2 and TRBJ2-5; D remains unclear. The J call may be incorrect, as the DNA end agrees better with TRBJ2-4. This CDR3 comprises 16 residues. Germline V gives CDR1 SGHTA, CDR2 FQGNSA.

This clonotype has at least ten counts. The genes are TRBV10-3 and TRBJ2-1, with D possibly called TRBD1 or TRBD2 (5 bases each). The germline V gene has CDR1 ENHRY and CDR2 SYGVKD. The CDR3 is made up of 14 amino acids. The V gene lost 6 bases and the J gene lost 6 bases, with 15 bases spanning the gap. The CDR3 spells CAISARESTNEQFF. CDR3 nucleotide sequence: TGTGCCATCAGCGCCAGGGAGTCCACCAATGAGCAGTTCTTC.

Points on this clonotype: A read error may produce the germline difference seen at one junction end. V usage is TRBV6-1 and J usage is TRBJ1-2; D may be TRBD1 (6 bases). CDR1 is MNHNS and CDR2 is SASEGT in the germline V gene. The CDR3 sequence is 12 residues long. The CDR3 loop is CVSSATGTGYTF. The CDR3 region has the DNA TGTGTCAGCAGTGCTACAGGGACTGGCTACACCTTC.

The chain is built from TRBV18 and TRBJ2-1; 7 nucleotides align to TRBD1. The ends lost 3 bases at V and 6 bases at J; junction bases unmatched: 5. The CDR3 has 14 residues. Germline CDR1 reads KGHSH; CDR2 reads LQKENI. The CDR3 nucleotides are TGTGCCAGCTCACCGGACAGGTTTGTCAATGAGCAGTTCTTC. Its protein is CASSPDRFVNEQFF.

Many counts were recorded for this clonotype. This rearrangement joins TRBV6-2 or TRBV6-3 to TRBJ1-2; D not resolved. CDR3 length: 12 residues. Trimming left V 2 bases short and J 8 bases short, with 9 bases between. Looked up from germline, CDR1 is MNHEY and CDR2 is SVGEGT. The CDR3 nucleotides read TGTGCCAGCAGTTACCCTTTCCGGGGCTACACCTTC. Its protein product is CASSYPFRGYTF.

Of note for this clonotype: The conserved closing phenylalanine or tryptophan is absent in this CDR3, likely reflecting a read error. The CDR3 DNA follows: TGTGCCAGCATTATCGGGGCGCAGGCCGGGGAGCTGTTTGTT. Translation gives CASIIGAQAGELFV. V is TRBV6-2 or TRBV6-3 and J is TRBJ2-2; TRBD1 or TRBD2 may be the D gene (5 bases each). Trimming stripped 7 bases from V and 6 bases from J, with 15 bases between. Germline CDR1 and CDR2: MNHEY and SVGEGT. The CDR3 sequence is 14 residues long.

This rearrangement joins TRBV18 to TRBJ1-1; TRBD1 matches at 8 bases. Germline lookup yields CDR1 KGHSH and CDR2 LQKENI. This CDR3 region has 15 residues. Trimming at V came to 6 bases and at J to 3 bases, leaving 9 bases not matched to a gene. CDR3 in amino acids: CASSLQTGDHTEAFF. The CDR3 DNA reads TGTGCCAGCTCCCTACAGACAGGGGACCACACTGAAGCTTTCTTT.

The rearrangement joins TRBV5-1 to TRBJ2-1; 8 bases are shared with TRBD2. The better agreement between TRBJ2-7 and the DNA end casts doubt on the J call. Germline V lookup: CDR1 SGHRS, CDR2 YFSETQ. The CDR3 totals 15 residues. The CDR3 coding sequence is TGCGCCAGCAGCTCGAGCGGGGGCTTCTACAATGAGCAGTACTTC. Encoded protein: CASSSSGGFYNEQYF.